These 18 T cell receptor beta chains share one sample of origin, sequenced in a study of identical twins. TCRdb passed the 5' RACE reads through MiXCR, listing each CDR3 protein once. The sample consists of 540,000 or so distinct CDR3 sequences, approximately 20% of them appearing once. These data are also associated with another study on yellow fever vaccine responses in identical twins.

The specimen sequenced was CD4+ T cells sorted from blood. The receptor source for this set is a woman under 30 in good health.

V usage is TRBV2 and J usage is TRBJ2-5, with D possibly being TRBD2 (6 bases). The CDR3 has 14 amino acids. With 5 bases removed from V and 0 bases from J, the gap between germline ends came to 10 bases. CDR1 SNHLY and CDR2 FYNNEI come from the germline V gene. The CDR3 sequence is CASSILANQETQYF. As DNA, the CDR3 is TGTGCCAGCAGTATCCTAGCGAACCAAGAGACCCAGTACTTC.

This clonotype was seen a handful of times. The rearrangement joins TRBV4-1 to TRBJ2-5; D perhaps matches TRBD2 (5 bases). The CDR3 loop spans 14 amino acids. Germline V gives CDR1 MGHRA, CDR2 YSYEKL. Trimming removed 4 bases at V and 4 bases at J, with 13 bases between. CDR3 residues: CASSRTSVRETQYF. The CDR3 DNA reads as TGCGCCAGCAGCCGCACTAGTGTAAGAGAGACCCAGTACTTC.

There are a few counts of this clonotype. This chain links TRBV12-3 or TRBV12-4 with TRBJ1-1; TRBD1 matches at 10 bases. V was pared by 4 bases and J by 3 bases, with 5 bases of the junction left unmatched. The CDR3 covers 15 residues. CDR3 nucleotide sequence: TGTGCCAGCAGTTCGACAGGGGGCGGGTACACTGAAGCTTTCTTT. Translation gives CASSSTGGGYTEAFF.

CDR3 residues: CASSSGTKEFF. The CDR3 coding sequence is TGTGCCAGCAGCTCCGGGACTAAGGAGTTCTTC. The J gene is TRBJ2-1, the V gene TRBV7-2; 7 bases are a match to TRBD2. V shed 4 bases, J shed 14 bases, and the junction held 5 bases outside the gene matches. The CDR3 loop spans 11 amino acids. Looked up from germline, CDR1 is SGHTA and CDR2 is FQGNSA.

This clonotype showed up just once. The V gene is TRBV15, the J gene TRBJ2-2, with D uncertain. V was cut by 0 bases and J by 4 bases, with 9 bases left in between. The CDR3 runs to 15 residues. Per the germline V gene, CDR1 is LNHNV and CDR2 is YYDKDF (reference sequence). The CDR3 bases are TGTGCCACCAGCAGAGATTTGGCGATCACCGGGGAGCTGTTTTTT. Residues: CATSRDLAITGELFF. The full variable domain, rest sourced from reference TRBV15 and TRBJ2-2, is DAMVIQNPRYQVTQFGKPVTLSCSQTLNHNVMYWYQQKSSQAPKLLFHYYDKDFNNEADTPDNFQSRRPNTSFCFLDIRSPGLGDTAMYLCATSRDLAITGELFFGEGSRLTVL.

The chain uses TRBV18 and TRBJ2-7; D is uncertain. The V gene lost 4 bases and the J gene lost 3 bases, with 16 bases spanning the gap. This CDR3 has 15 amino acids. Per the germline V gene, CDR1 is KGHSH and CDR2 is LQKENI. The CDR3 DNA reads as TGTGCCAGCTCACGGTCGAGTAACACCATCTACGAGCAGTACTTC. This translates into CASSRSSNTIYEQYF. Combining the CDR3 with reference TRBV18 and TRBJ2-7 gives the whole variable domain NAGVMQNPRHLVRRRGQEARLRCSPMKGHSHVYWYRQLPEEGLKFMVYLQKENIIDESGMPKERFSAEFPKEGPSILRIQQVVRGDSAAYFCASSRSSNTIYEQYFGPGTRLTVT.

This clonotype was recorded a few times. J is TRBJ2-5 and V is TRBV12-3 or TRBV12-4, with 14 nucleotides matching TRBD2. J lost 5 bases, V lost 6 bases, and 14 bases had no gene match. The CDR3 has 18 amino acids. The chain's CDR3 is CASRLAGTSGSIGETQYF. The CDR3 DNA reads as TGTGCCAGCAGACTAGCGGGGACTAGCGGGAGTATTGGTGAGACCCAGTACTTC.

The chain combines TRBV6-5 with TRBJ2-2, with a tentative D call TRBD2 (6 bases). Between the trimmed V and J ends, which lost 3 bases and 7 bases, there was a span of 15 bases. Germline V gene lookup returns CDR1 MNHEY and CDR2 SVGAGI. This CDR3 region has 15 residues. CDR3 nucleotide sequence: TGTGCCAGCAGTTATTACCGGGAGCAGGGCGGGGAGCTGTTTTTT. It encodes CASSYYREQGGELFF.

In this sample, this clonotype turned up many times. The chain couples TRBV19 to TRBJ2-1; 13 bases are a match to TRBD2. J gave up 7 bases and V 10 bases, and 16 bases lay outside the gene matches. Per the germline V gene, CDR1 is LNHDA and CDR2 is SQIVND (reference sequence). The CDR3 is made up of 17 amino acids. The CDR3 sequence is CATKGVSGLAGRNEQFF. CDR3 DNA: TGTGCCACCAAAGGGGTCTCGGGACTAGCGGGAAGGAATGAGCAGTTCTTC.

This clonotype was seen only a few times. The V gene is TRBV6-1, the J gene TRBJ1-6; D is unresolved. V lost 6 bases and J lost 8, with 14 bases in between. This CDR3 is 14 amino acids long. Looked up from germline, CDR1 is MNHNS and CDR2 is SASEGT. DNA of the CDR3: TGTGCCAGCAGCTCAGCGGGTGATGATTCACCCCTCCACTTT. It codes for CASSSAGDDSPLHF.

This clonotype has ten or more counts. The rearrangement uses TRBV10-3 and TRBJ1-1, with 9 bases aligning to TRBD1. CDR1 and CDR2 (germline): ENHRY, SYGVKD. Trimming removed 6 bases from V and 3 bases from J; junction bases left unmatched: 8. The CDR3 loop spans 15 amino acids. The CDR3 is CAISPGQGGYTEAFF. In DNA form, the CDR3 reads TGTGCCATCAGCCCGGGACAGGGCGGGTACACTGAAGCTTTCTTT.

The chain is built from TRBV3-1 and TRBJ1-5; D not certain. The CDR3 has 14 residues. CDR1 and CDR2 from the germline V gene are LGHDT and YNNKEL (reference sequence). V was clipped by 4 bases and J by 3 bases, with 10 bases between them. The CDR3 DNA follows: TGTGCCAGCAGCCTAGGGAGCTCCAATCAGCCCCAGCATTTT. Translating gives CASSLGSSNQPQHF. Based on the CDR3 plus reference TRBV3-1 and TRBJ1-5, the full variable domain is DTAVSQTPKYLVTQMGNDKSIKCEQNLGHDTMYWYKQDSKKFLKIMFSYNNKELIINETVPNRFSPKSPDKAHLNLHINSLELGDSAVYFCASSLGSSNQPQHFGDGTRLSIL.

This clonotype was seen many times. The chain links TRBV28 to TRBJ2-7; D is uncertain. Germline loops: CDR1 MDHEN, CDR2 SYDVKM. Between the trimmed V and J ends, which lost 2 bases and 4 bases, there was a span of 6 bases. This CDR3 has 12 residues. CDR3 sequence (DNA): TGTGCCAGCAGTTTAAACTTATACGAGCAGTACTTC. This translates into CASSLNLYEQYF.

The rearrangement joins TRBV20-1 to TRBJ2-7, with D possibly being TRBD1 or TRBD2 (5 bases each). V was cut by 3 bases and J by 5 bases, with 17 bases left in between. This CDR3 has 14 amino acids. Germline V gene sequence: CDR1 DFQATT, CDR2 SNEGSKA (reference sequence). The CDR3 spells CSASMGRRGNEQYV. DNA for the CDR3: TGCAGTGCTAGTATGGGGCGGAGAGGGAACGAGCAGTACGTC.

This clonotype was recorded a few times. The rearrangement joins TRBV18 to TRBJ2-1; TRBD2 aligns across 7 bases. The germline V gene encodes CDR1 KGHSH and CDR2 LQKENI. This CDR3 has 15 amino acids. After removal of 3 bases from V and 1 base from J, the junction contained 3 bases not matched to a gene. DNA for the CDR3: TGTGCCAGCTCACCTTGGGAGGGTTCCTACAATGAGCAGTTCTTC. Protein sequence: CASSPWEGSYNEQFF.

The chain couples TRBV20-1 to TRBJ2-6; 8 bases line up with TRBD1. The V gene's germline CDR1 is DFQATT and CDR2 SNEGSKA (reference sequence). The CDR3 is made up of 16 amino acids. The V and J ends lost 6 bases and 0 bases, in that order; junction bases with no gene match: 7. The CDR3 reads CSAPGQVTSGANVLTF. CDR3 DNA sequence: TGCAGTGCCCCGGGACAGGTGACCTCTGGGGCCAACGTCCTGACTTTC.

The rearrangement uses TRBV10-2 and TRBJ1-2, with D possibly being TRBD1 (5 bases). The V end was cut by 5 bases, the J end by 0 bases, with 10 bases between. The CDR3 totals 14 residues. CDR1 is WSHSY and CDR2 is SAAADI in the germline V gene. CDR3 bases: TGCGCCAGCAGTTTCGGACAAACTAACTATGGCTACACCTTC. This sequence encodes CASSFGQTNYGYTF.

The CDR3, as DNA: TGTGCCAGCAGCGCCCTCAGGGGATCAAACACCGGGGAGCTGTTTTTT. As protein: CASSALRGSNTGELFF. The V call is TRBV7-9, the J call TRBJ2-2; a possible D gene is TRBD1 (6 bases). The CDR3 length is 16 residues. V lost 5 bases and J 2 bases, leaving 15 bases between the germline ends. Germline CDR1 is SEHNR and CDR2 is FQNEAQ (reference sequence).